These 6 T cell receptor beta chains came from one sample sequenced in a study of T cell responses to AZD1222 COVID-19 vaccine. Generated by immunoSEQ multiplex PCR, the TCRdb table keeps only in-frame clones and is missing some. The top ten hold more than 3.5% of the sample, which has approximately 120,000 clones, about nine tenths seen once. The material was peripheral blood, obtained on day 0 of AZD1222 vaccination. These receptors originate from an adult in good health.

This clone was observed once. The chain has TRBV7-8 and TRBJ2-2, with D perhaps TRBD2 (5 bases). The CDR3 is 13 residues long. Germline V gene sequence: CDR1 SGHVS, CDR2 FQNEAQ. The V and J ends lost 5 bases and 2 bases respectively, with 6 bases between them. CDR3 bases: TGTGCCAGCAGCCGACTAAACACCGGGGAGCTGTTTTTT. Protein product: CASSRLNTGELFF.

This sequence joins TRBV7-6 and TRBJ2-7, with 9 nucleotides matching TRBD1. Trimming at V came to 4 bases and at J to 1 base, leaving 8 bases not matched to a gene. Germline assignment: CDR1 SGHVS and CDR2 FNYEAQ. This CDR3 comprises 16 residues. DNA of the CDR3: TGTGCCAGCAGCTCTGCTAGGACAGGGGCTTCCTACGAGCAGTACTTC. Protein: CASSSARTGASYEQYF.

This clone was counted only a few times. The rearrangement uses TRBV7-9 and TRBJ2-7; D is perhaps TRBD1 or TRBD2 (5 bases each). Germline CDR1 is SEHNR and CDR2 is FQNEAQ (reference sequence). The CDR3 has 13 amino acids. The germline V and J ends were trimmed by 5 bases and 2 bases, with 10 bases remaining between them. The DNA of the CDR3 is TGTGCCAGCAGCCCGAGGGGTCCCTACGAGCAGTACTTC. Amino acid sequence: CASSPRGPYEQYF. Supplemented by reference TRBV7-9 and TRBJ2-7, the full variable domain reads DTGVSQNPRHKITKRGQNVTFRCDPISEHNRLYWYRQTLGQGPEFLTYFQNEAQLEKSRLLSDRFSAERPKGSFSTLEIQRTEQGDSAMYLCASSPRGPYEQYFGPGTRLTVT.

The genes are TRBV12-3 or TRBV12-4 and TRBJ1-6; D gene unclear. The germline V and J ends were trimmed by 5 bases and 13 bases, with 12 bases remaining between them. The CDR3 spans 12 residues. In DNA, the CDR3 is TGTGCCAGCAGTCATCCGCAAGGGCCCCTCCACTTT. It yields the protein CASSHPQGPLHF.

The V call is TRBV11-2, the J call TRBJ1-3; D call uncertain. V lost 0 bases and J 2 bases, leaving 14 bases between the germline ends. Per germline, CDR1 SGHAT and CDR2 FQNNGV. The length of the CDR3 is 17 residues. DNA of the CDR3: TGTGCCAGCAGCTTAGATGGGGTGGGAGTCCCTGGAAACACCATATATTTT. This translates into CASSLDGVGVPGNTIYF.

The chain recombines TRBV6-5 with TRBJ1-1; weak D call: TRBD1 (6 bases). Germline CDR1 is MNHEY and CDR2 is SVGAGI. Trimming left V 5 bases short and J 8 bases short, with 18 bases between. CDR3 length: 14 residues. The CDR3 bases are TGTGCCAGCAGTCACCACAGGGAGGGGAAGGAAGCTTTCTTT. Amino acids: CASSHHREGKEAFF.